Listed below are T cell receptor beta chains from one sample, sequenced in a study of T cell responses to AZD1222 COVID-19 vaccine. Method: immunoSEQ multiplex PCR; TCRdb's copy keeps in-frame clones and lacks some. The sample contains 170,000 or so clones, about nine tenths of which appear only once. Sequencing used peripheral blood, obtained on day 0 of AZD1222 vaccination. The receptor set was obtained from an adult in good health. Each CDR3 is given with its conserved first and last residue. The D gene is left open where the match is weak. Clone size, where shown, is once, few, many, or a class for clones that have expanded.

j_call clone_size v_call d_call cdr3_aa cdr3_nt
TRBJ2-2 . TRBV14 TRBD2 CASSQESSGGAPGTGELFF TGTGCCAGCAGCCAAGAGTCTAGCGGGGGGGCCCCTGGGACCGGGGAGCTGTTTTTT
TRBJ2-2 . TRBV25-1 . CASRSGANTGELFF TGTGCCAGCAGGTCCGGGGCTAACACCGGGGAGCTGTTTTTT
TRBJ2-5 . TRBV9 . CASSPGTFSETQYF TGTGCCAGCAGCCCAGGAACATTCTCAGAGACCCAGTACTTC
TRBJ1-1 . TRBV5-1 TRBD1 CASSLVGQGGNTEAFF TGCGCCAGCAGCTTGGTCGGACAGGGAGGGAACACTGAAGCTTTCTTT
TRBJ1-5 . TRBV28 TRBD1 CASAQGRFANQPQHF TGTGCCAGTGCACAGGGGAGATTTGCCAATCAGCCCCAGCATTTT
TRBJ1-5 . TRBV2 . CASSEAEAPNQPQHF TGTGCCAGCAGTGAAGCGGAGGCCCCCAATCAGCCCCAGCATTTT
TRBJ2-5 . TRBV9 . CASSVGREETQYF TGTGCCAGCAGCGTGGGACGCGAAGAGACCCAGTACTTC
TRBJ2-6 medium-sized TRBV7-3 TRBD1 CASSYRGSGANVLTF TGTGCCAGCAGCTACAGGGGGTCTGGGGCCAACGTCCTGACTTTC
TRBJ2-7 . TRBV6-8 TRBD2 CASSYSGTSGGYEQYF TGTGCCAGCAGTTACTCCGGGACTAGCGGAGGCTACGAGCAGTACTTC
TRBJ2-1 once TRBV18 TRBD2 CASSPPTGGNEQFF TGTGCCAGCTCACCACCGACGGGAGGCAATGAGCAGTTCTTC
TRBJ1-1 . TRBV19 TRBD1 CASSLGQGSTEAFF TGTGCCAGTAGCTTAGGACAGGGGAGCACTGAAGCTTTCTTT
TRBJ1-2 . TRBV4-3 . CASSQDLASGVNYGYTF TGCGCCAGCAGCCAAGATTTGGCGTCAGGGGTTAACTATGGCTACACCTTC
TRBJ2-3 . TRBV24-1 . CATSDGTVTDTQYF TGTGCCACCAGTGATGGGACCGTCACAGATACGCAGTATTTT
TRBJ2-5 . TRBV6-5 . CASKKDGTETQYF TGTGCCAGCAAGAAAGACGGGACGGAGACCCAGTACTTC
TRBJ2-5 . TRBV10-3 . CAISESGLVGGIGQETQYF TGTGCCATCAGTGAGTCCGGGTTGGTTGGAGGGATCGGCCAAGAGACCCAGTACTTC
TRBJ1-3 . TRBV4-2 . CASSKDRDSGNTIYF TGTGCCAGCAGCAAAGACAGAGACTCTGGAAACACCATATATTTT
TRBJ1-5 . TRBV11-1 . CASARNQPQHF TGTGCCAGCGCTAGGAATCAGCCCCAGCATTTT
TRBJ1-2 once TRBV6-5 TRBD1 CASNRGRGGYTF TGTGCCAGCAACAGGGGGCGAGGAGGCTACACCTTC